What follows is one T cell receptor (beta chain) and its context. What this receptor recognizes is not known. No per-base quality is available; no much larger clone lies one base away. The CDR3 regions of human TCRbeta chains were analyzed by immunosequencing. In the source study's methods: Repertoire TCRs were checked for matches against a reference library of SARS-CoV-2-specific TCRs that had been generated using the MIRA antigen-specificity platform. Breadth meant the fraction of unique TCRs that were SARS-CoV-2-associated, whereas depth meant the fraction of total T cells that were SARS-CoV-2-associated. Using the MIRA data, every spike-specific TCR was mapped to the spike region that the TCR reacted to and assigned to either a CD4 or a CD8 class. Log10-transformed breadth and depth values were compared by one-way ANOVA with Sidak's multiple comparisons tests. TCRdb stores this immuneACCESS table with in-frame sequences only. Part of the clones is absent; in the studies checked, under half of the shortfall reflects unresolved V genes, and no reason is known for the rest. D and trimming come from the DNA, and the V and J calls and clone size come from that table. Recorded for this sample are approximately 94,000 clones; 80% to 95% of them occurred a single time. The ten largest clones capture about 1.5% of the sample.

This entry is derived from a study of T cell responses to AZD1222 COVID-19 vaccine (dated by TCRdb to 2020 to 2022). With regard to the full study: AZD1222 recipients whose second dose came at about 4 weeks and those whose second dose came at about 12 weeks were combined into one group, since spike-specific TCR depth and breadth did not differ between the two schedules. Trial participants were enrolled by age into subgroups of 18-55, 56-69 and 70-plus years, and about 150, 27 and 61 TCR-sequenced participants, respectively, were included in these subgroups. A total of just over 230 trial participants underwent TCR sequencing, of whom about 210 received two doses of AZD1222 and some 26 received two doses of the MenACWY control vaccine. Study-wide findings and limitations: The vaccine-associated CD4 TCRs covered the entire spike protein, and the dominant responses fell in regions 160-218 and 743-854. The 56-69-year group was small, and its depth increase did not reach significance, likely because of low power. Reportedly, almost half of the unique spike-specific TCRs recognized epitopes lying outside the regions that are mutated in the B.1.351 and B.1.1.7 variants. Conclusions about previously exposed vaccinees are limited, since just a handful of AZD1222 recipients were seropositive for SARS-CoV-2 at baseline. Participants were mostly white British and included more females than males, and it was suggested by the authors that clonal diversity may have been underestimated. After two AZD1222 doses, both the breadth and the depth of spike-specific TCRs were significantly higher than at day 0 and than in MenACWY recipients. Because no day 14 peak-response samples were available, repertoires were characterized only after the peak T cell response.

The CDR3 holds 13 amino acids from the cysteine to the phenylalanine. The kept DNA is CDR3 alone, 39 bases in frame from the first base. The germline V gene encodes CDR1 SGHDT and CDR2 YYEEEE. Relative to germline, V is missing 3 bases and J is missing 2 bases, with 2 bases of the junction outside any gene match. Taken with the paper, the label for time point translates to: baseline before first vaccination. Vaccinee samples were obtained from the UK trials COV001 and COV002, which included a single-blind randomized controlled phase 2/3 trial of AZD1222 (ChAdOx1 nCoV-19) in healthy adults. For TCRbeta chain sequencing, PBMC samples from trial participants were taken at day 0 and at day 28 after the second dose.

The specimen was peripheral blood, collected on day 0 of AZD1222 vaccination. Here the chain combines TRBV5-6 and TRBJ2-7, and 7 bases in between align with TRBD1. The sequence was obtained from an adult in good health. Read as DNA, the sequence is TGTGCCAGCAGCTGGGACAGCGCCTACGAGCAGTACTTC. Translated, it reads CASSWDSAYEQYF.